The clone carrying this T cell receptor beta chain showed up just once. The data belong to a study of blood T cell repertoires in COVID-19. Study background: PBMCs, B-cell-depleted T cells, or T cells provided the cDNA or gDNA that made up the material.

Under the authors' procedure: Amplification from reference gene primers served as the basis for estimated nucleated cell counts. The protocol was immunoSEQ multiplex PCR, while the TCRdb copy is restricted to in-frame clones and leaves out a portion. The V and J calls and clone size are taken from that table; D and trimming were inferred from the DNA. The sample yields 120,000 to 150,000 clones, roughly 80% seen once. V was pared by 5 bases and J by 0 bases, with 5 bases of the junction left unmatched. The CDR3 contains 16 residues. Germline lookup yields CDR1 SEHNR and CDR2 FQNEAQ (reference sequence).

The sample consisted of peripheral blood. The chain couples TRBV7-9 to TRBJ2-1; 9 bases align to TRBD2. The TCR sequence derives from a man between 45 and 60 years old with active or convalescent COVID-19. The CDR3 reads CASSAYSGSSYNEQFF. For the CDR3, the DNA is TGTGCCAGCAGCGCATATAGCGGGAGCTCCTACAATGAGCAGTTCTTC.